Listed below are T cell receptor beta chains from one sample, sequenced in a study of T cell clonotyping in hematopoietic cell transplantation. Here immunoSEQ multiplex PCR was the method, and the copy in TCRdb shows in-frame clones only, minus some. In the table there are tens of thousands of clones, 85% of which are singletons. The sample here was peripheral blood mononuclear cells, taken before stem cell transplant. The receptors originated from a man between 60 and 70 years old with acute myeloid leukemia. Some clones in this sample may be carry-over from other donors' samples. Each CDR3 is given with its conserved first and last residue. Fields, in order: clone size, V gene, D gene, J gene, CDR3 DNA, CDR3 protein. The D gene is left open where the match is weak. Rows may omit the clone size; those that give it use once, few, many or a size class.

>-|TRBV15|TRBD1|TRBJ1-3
TGTGCCACCAGCAGAGCTTCAGGGGGCATCTCTGGAAACACCATATATTTT
CATSRASGGISGNTIYF
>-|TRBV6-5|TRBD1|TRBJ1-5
TGTGCCAGCAGTTACCGGACAGGGGATCAGCCCCAGCATTTT
CASSYRTGDQPQHF
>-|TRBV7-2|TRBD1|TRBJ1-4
TGTGCCAGCAGCTCCACAGGGGCAAAACTGTTTTTT
CASSSTGAKLFF
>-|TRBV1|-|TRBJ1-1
TGCACCAGCAGTCGACCAGCACCCCCTCCTCAGGGTCGGGGTGACACTGAAGCTTTCTTT
CTSSRPAPPPQGRGDTEAFF
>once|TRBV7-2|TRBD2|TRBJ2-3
TGTGCCAGCAGGGCTCTAGCGGGGCGTACAGATACGCAGTATTTT
CASRALAGRTDTQYF
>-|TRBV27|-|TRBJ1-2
TGTGCCAGCAGTCCCTACAGCGAGAACTATGGCTACACCTTC
CASSPYSENYGYTF
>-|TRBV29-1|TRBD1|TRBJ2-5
TGCAGCGTTCAGGGGGACCAAGAGACCCAGTACTTC
CSVQGDQETQYF
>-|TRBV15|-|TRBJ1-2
TGTGCCACCAGCAGAGACGAGGGCGACTATGGCTACACCTTC
CATSRDEGDYGYTF
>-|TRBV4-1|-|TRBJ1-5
TGCGCCAGCAGCCACTATGTTGGACAGAGCAATCAGCCCCAGCATTTT
CASSHYVGQSNQPQHF
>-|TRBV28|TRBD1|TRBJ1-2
TGTGCCAGCAGGATACAGGGGGCGCGGGTTTGGGGCTACACCTTC
CASRIQGARVWGYTF
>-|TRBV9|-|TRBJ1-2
TGTGCCAGCAGCGTGGGGGAGGATGGCTACACCTTC
CASSVGEDGYTF
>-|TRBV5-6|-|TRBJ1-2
TGTGCCAGCAGCTTGGTGGTCTTGGACTATGGCTACACCTTC
CASSLVVLDYGYTF
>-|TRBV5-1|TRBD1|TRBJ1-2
TGCGCCAGCAGCGGTGGGACAGGGGGCGAGGGCTACACCTTC
CASSGGTGGEGYTF
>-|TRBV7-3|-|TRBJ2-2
TGTGCCAGCAGCTTGGGGCGGAACACCGGGGAGCTGTTTTTT
CASSLGRNTGELFF
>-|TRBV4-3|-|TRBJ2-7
TGCGCCAGCCTGAGGCAGGCCTACGAGCAGTACTTC
CASLRQAYEQYF
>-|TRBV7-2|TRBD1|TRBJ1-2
TGTGCCAGCAGCAACTCCAGACAGGGGGCAGGCTATGGCTACACCTTC
CASSNSRQGAGYGYTF
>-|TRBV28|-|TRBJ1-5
TGTGCCAGCAGCCCCGGTGCGCAGGGCTATCAGCCCCAGCATTTT
CASSPGAQGYQPQHF
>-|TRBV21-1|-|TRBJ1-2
TGTGCCAGCAGCAGGAGATATCCCGAAAAGGATGGCTACACCTTC
CASSRRYPEKDGYTF
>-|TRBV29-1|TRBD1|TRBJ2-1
TGCAGCGCCCGAAGACAGGGTGACAACAATGAGCAGTTCTTC
CSARRQGDNNEQFF
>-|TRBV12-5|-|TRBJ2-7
TGTGCTAGTGGGGCCTCCGGGACCCACGCCTACGAGCAGTACTTC
CASGASGTHAYEQYF
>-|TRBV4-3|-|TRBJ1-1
TGCGCCAGCAGCCAAGATGCGCGAAGAACTGAAGCTTTCTTT
CASSQDARRTEAFF
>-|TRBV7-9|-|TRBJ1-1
TGTGCCAGCAGCTTAGATTGGGGCTTGAACACTGAAGCTTTCTTT
CASSLDWGLNTEAFF
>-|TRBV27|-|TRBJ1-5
TGTGCCAGCAGTTTATCCCCGGGCAGGATTCAGCCCCAGCATTTT
CASSLSPGRIQPQHF
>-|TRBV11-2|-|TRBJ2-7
TGTGCCAGCGGGCAGGGGAGGGGGCAGTACTTC
CASGQGRGQYF
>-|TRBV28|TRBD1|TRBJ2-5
TGTGCCAGCAGAACCCAGGGGGCGGACCGCGGGTACTTC
CASRTQGADRGYF
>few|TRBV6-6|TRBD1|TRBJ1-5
TGTGCCAGCAGGGAACAGGGGGGCGGGCAGCCCCAGCATTTT
CASREQGGGQPQHF
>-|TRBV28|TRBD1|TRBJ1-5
TGTGCCAGCAGTCCCCGGGACAGGGCCTTTCAGCCCCAGCATTTT
CASSPRDRAFQPQHF
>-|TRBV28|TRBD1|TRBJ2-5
TGTGCCAGCCTCCCAGAGGGCAGGGGGCGAGAGACCCAGTACTTC
CASLPEGRGRETQYF
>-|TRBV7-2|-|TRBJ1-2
TGTGCCAGCAGTCGACAGAACTATGGCTACACCTTC
CASSRQNYGYTF
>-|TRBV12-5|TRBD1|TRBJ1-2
TGTGCTAGTGGCCCCTCTCACCGGACAGGGGGATATGGCTACACCTTC
CASGPSHRTGGYGYTF
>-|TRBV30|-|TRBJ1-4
TGTGCCTGGAGTTTAGGGGGAACTACTAATGAAAAACTGTTTTTT
CAWSLGGTTNEKLFF
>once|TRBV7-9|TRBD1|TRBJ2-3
TGTGCCAGCAGCCAGGGGGTGACAGATACGCAGTATTTT
CASSQGVTDTQYF
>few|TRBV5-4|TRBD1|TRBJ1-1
TGTGCCAACGGGGGACAGGAGGATTTCGAGTTAGCTTTCTTT
CANGGQEDFELAFF
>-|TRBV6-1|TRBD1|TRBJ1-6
TGTGCCAGCAGGGCGACAGGGGCCCATTCACCCCTCCACTTT
CASRATGAHSPLHF
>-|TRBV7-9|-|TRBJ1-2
TGTGCCAGCAGCTTAGAGACCCTTGGGGGCCTACACTATGGCTACACCTTC
CASSLETLGGLHYGYTF
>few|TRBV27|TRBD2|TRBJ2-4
TGTGCCAGCAGCCACCCTAGCGGTCTAGCCAAAAACATTCAGTACTTC
CASSHPSGLAKNIQYF
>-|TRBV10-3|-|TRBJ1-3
TGTGCCATCAAGGAAGTCGCAGGGAGCTCTGGAAACACCATATATTTT
CAIKEVAGSSGNTIYF
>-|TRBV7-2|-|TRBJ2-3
TGTGCCAGCAGCTTCAGGCTTACAGATACGCAGTATTTT
CASSFRLTDTQYF
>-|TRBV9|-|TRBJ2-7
TGTGCCAGCAGCCTCGGGGGAGCTGGCGAGCAGTACTTC
CASSLGGAGEQYF
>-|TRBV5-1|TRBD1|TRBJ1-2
TGCGCCAGCAGCTTAAAAGGGGGCCTTACTAACTATGGCTACACCTTC
CASSLKGGLTNYGYTF
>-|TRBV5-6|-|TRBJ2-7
TGTGCCAGCAGCCGCCCTACCTACGCGCAGTACTTC
CASSRPTYAQYF
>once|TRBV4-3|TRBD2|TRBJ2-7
TGCGCCAGCAGCCAAACCGGGGGACTAACCTACGAGCAGTACTTC
CASSQTGGLTYEQYF
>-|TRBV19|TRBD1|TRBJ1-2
TGTGCCAGTAGTGATTGGACAGGGAAAGATTTTGGCTACACCTTC
CASSDWTGKDFGYTF
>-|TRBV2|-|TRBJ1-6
TGTGCCAGCAGTAGACAGTCCATGGGGAATTCACCCCTCCACTTT
CASSRQSMGNSPLHF
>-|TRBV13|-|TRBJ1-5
TGTGCCAGCAGCTTAGGGGGTGATCAGCCCCAGCATTTT
CASSLGGDQPQHF
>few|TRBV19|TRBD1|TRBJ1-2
TGTGCCAGTAGTGCCGACAGGGGCTATGGCTACACCTTC
CASSADRGYGYTF
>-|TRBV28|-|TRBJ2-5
TGTGCCAGCAGTTTTGGGGCAGAAGAGACCCAGTACTTC
CASSFGAEETQYF
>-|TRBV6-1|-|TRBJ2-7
TGTGCCAGCAGTTCAACTTCCGGGACAACAACAACGGAGTACTTC
CASSSTSGTTTTEYF
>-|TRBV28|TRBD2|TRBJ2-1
TGTGCCAGCAGTTTAGGACTAGCGGGGTACAATGAGCAGTTCTTC
CASSLGLAGYNEQFF
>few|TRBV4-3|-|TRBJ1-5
TGCGCCAGCAGCCAAGATGTGGCAGGGAATCAGCCCCAGCATTTT
CASSQDVAGNQPQHF
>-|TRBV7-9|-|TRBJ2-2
TGTGCCGCGACTACGAAGAACACCGGGGAGCTGTTTTTT
CAATTKNTGELFF
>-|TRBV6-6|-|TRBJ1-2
TGTGCCAGCAGTTACCCCGGGGCAGGGGCTATCGGCTACACCTTC
CASSYPGAGAIGYTF
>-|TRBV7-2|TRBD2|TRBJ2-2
TGTGCCAGCAGCTCCTTGGCGGGGGATATCACCGGGGAGCTGTTTTTT
CASSSLAGDITGELFF
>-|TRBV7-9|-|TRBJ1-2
TGTGCCACCGATGCGGGGGCTAACTATGGCTACACCTTC
CATDAGANYGYTF
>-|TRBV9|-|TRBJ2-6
TGTGCCAGCAGCGTAGGGCGGGGCTCTGGGGCCAACGTCCTGACTTTC
CASSVGRGSGANVLTF